A selection of T cell receptor beta chains follows, all from one sample in a study of T cell responses to AZD1222 COVID-19 vaccine. Method: immunoSEQ multiplex PCR; TCRdb's copy keeps in-frame clones and lacks some. The table includes roughly 160,000 clones, 90% detected once. This material consisted of peripheral blood, taken on day 0 of AZD1222 vaccination. The receptors were gathered from an adult in good health. The CDR3 runs from the conserved cysteine through the conserved F or W. D genes are given only for firm matches. Rows give clone size only sometimes, using once, few, many, or a class for an expanded clone.

CDR3 DNA,CDR3 protein,J gene,D gene,clone size,V gene
TGTGCCAGCAGCCGCCGCTTGGGAACCCTTTACAATGAGCAGTTCTTC,CASSRRLGTLYNEQFF,TRBJ2-1,.,.,TRBV7-2
TGTGCCAGTAGTGACCGGGACACACACACAGATACGCAGTATTTT,CASSDRDTHTDTQYF,TRBJ2-3,.,few,TRBV19
TGCGCCAGCAGCCCGGTGGGGAGGGAGCAGTACTTC,CASSPVGREQYF,TRBJ2-7,.,.,TRBV5-1
TGTGCCAGTAGTATCCTCCTACGCACTGCGAGGACAGGGGTCGGAAATCAGCCCCAGCATTTT,CASSILLRTARTGVGNQPQHF,TRBJ1-5,TRBD1,.,TRBV19
TGTGCCAGCAGTCCGTTATCACGGGCGTTCTACACCTTC,CASSPLSRAFYTF,TRBJ1-2,.,.,TRBV27
TGCGCCAGCAGCTGGGACAGGGAAGGGGAAAAACTGTTTTTT,CASSWDREGEKLFF,TRBJ1-4,TRBD1,.,TRBV5-1
TGTGCCAGCAGTCCGCCGACAGGGGATTATTCACCCCTCCACTTT,CASSPPTGDYSPLHF,TRBJ1-6,TRBD1,.,TRBV28
TGTGCCAGCAGTCCAAGGGCCTTCTATAGCTCCTATAATTCACCCCTCCACTTT,CASSPRAFYSSYNSPLHF,TRBJ1-6,.,.,TRBV4-2
TGTGCCAGTAGTATATTGCTAGCGGGGGAAGATACGCAGTATTTT,CASSILLAGEDTQYF,TRBJ2-3,TRBD2,.,TRBV19
TGTGCCACCAGCAGGGGGGTGGGGGACACTGAAGCTTTCTTT,CATSRGVGDTEAFF,TRBJ1-1,.,.,TRBV15
TGTGCCAGCAGCCGAGGGAGGGACCACGAGCAGTACTTC,CASSRGRDHEQYF,TRBJ2-7,TRBD2,.,TRBV7-3
TGTGCCAGCAGTTCAAACAGGGTTCAGCTCACTGGAAACACCATATATTTT,CASSSNRVQLTGNTIYF,TRBJ1-3,.,.,TRBV27
TGTGCCAGCAGTTTGGACAGGGGATCCTACGAGCAGTACTTC,CASSLDRGSYEQYF,TRBJ2-7,TRBD1,.,TRBV28
TGTGCCAGCAGGGAACGACGGGACAGTTACTATGGCTACACCTTC,CASRERRDSYYGYTF,TRBJ1-2,TRBD1,few,TRBV27